The present T cell receptor beta chain was sequenced within a study of T cell responses to AZD1222 COVID-19 vaccine. The study's findings and limits: The sample set comprised mostly white British donors with more females, and clonal diversity was possibly underestimated. Reportedly, close to half of spike-specific TCRs are directed against unmutated variant regions.

Notes on this clone: Its antigen is unidentified.

The protocol was immunoSEQ multiplex PCR, while the TCRdb copy is restricted to in-frame clones and leaves out a portion. Altogether roughly 120,000 clones are present, 85% to 95% being singletons, with the ten largest covering just under 3%. With V trimmed by 5 bases and J by 0 bases, 3 bases remained unmatched. Germline CDR1 reads LNHNV; CDR2 reads YYDKDF (reference sequence). The CDR3 contains 15 residues. The gene calls are TRBV15 and TRBJ2-7; 11 bases map to TRBD2. The sequenced sample was peripheral blood, obtained on day 0 of AZD1222 vaccination. The TCR was taken from an adult in good health. The CDR3 loop is CATSGGTSGSYEQYF. In DNA form, the CDR3 reads TGTGCCACCAGCGGCGGGACTAGCGGCTCCTACGAGCAGTACTTC.